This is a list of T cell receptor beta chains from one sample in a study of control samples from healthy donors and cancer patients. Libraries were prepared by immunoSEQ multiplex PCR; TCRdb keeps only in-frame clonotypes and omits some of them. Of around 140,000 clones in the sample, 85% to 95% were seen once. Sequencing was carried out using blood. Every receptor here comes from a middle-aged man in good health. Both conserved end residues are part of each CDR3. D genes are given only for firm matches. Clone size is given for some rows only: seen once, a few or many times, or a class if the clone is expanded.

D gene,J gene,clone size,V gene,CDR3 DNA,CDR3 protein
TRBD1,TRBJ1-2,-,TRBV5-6,TGTGCCAGCAGCCCGACAGGGGCGGTGGGAAATGGCTACACCTTC,CASSPTGAVGNGYTF
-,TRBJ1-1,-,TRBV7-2,TGTGCCAGCAGCTTATGGACAGCAAGTGAAGCTTTCTTT,CASSLWTASEAFF
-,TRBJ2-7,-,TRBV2,TGTGCCAGCAGTGACCAAGGACAGAGCTCCTACGAGCAGTACTTC,CASSDQGQSSYEQYF
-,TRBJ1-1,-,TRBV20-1,TGCAGTGCTAGTCGCAGCTACACTGAAGCTTTCTTT,CSASRSYTEAFF
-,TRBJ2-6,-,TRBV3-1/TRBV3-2,TGTGCCAGCAGCCCTCCGGGGTCCCACAACGTCCTGACTTTC,CASSPPGSHNVLTF
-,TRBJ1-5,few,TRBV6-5,TGTGCCAGCAGTTCGGGGACTCAGCCCCAGCATTTT,CASSSGTQPQHF
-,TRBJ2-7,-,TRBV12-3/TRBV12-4,TGTGCCAGCAGCCTGGAGGGCTACTACGAGCAGTACTTC,CASSLEGYYEQYF
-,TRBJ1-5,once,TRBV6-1,TGTGCCAGCAGTGAGCGGGGCCTACAGCCCCAGCATTTT,CASSERGLQPQHF
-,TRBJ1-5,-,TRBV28,TGTGCCACTGCTCGAGCCAATCAGCCCCAGCATTTT,CATARANQPQHF
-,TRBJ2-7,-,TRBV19,TGTGCCAGTAGTATAGTTCGGGATTCAGACGAGCAGTACTTC,CASSIVRDSDEQYF
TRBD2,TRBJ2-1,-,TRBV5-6,TGTGCCAGCAGCTTTGGGACTAGCGAAAACAATGAGCAGTTCTTC,CASSFGTSENNEQFF
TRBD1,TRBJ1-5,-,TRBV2,TGTGCCAGCAGCGGGGGACAGCTCAACAATCAGCCCCAGCATTTT,CASSGGQLNNQPQHF
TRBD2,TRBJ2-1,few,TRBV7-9,TGTGCCAGCAGCTTAAGGCGCGGGACTAGCGGGAGGGCCTACAATGAGCAGTTCTTC,CASSLRRGTSGRAYNEQFF
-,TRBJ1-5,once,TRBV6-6,TGTGCCAGCAGTTACACGCAAGGGCCTCAGCCCCAGCATTTT,CASSYTQGPQPQHF
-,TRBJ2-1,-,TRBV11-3,TGTGCCAGCAGCTTATTCGGAGGCTCCTACAATGAGCAGTTCTTC,CASSLFGGSYNEQFF
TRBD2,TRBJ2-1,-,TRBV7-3,TGTGCCAGCAGCTTAGCCCCGGGACTAGCGGCTAATGAGCAGTTCTTC,CASSLAPGLAANEQFF
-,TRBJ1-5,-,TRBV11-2,TGTGCCAGCAGCTTAGGTTACGGGGTTGAGCCCCAGCATTTT,CASSLGYGVEPQHF
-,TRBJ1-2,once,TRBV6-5,TGTGCCAGCAGTTACTCGAATCTACAGCTCTATGGCTACACCTTC,CASSYSNLQLYGYTF
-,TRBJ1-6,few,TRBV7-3,TGTGCCAGCAGCGCCTTCGTAAGGAGCTCCTATAATTCACCCCTCCACTTT,CASSAFVRSSYNSPLHF
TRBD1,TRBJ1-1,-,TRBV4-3,TGCGCCAGCAGCCAAGAGGAACAGGGGAGGGCTTTCTTT,CASSQEEQGRAFF
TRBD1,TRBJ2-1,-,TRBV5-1,TGCGCCAGCAGCTTGAGGTCGACAGGGTCCTACAATGAGCAGTTCTTC,CASSLRSTGSYNEQFF
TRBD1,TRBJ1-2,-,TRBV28,TGTGCCAGCAGTTTCAGGGGGCGCGGTGGCTACACCTTC,CASSFRGRGGYTF
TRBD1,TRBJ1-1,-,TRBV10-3,TGTGCCATCAGTAGACAGGGAAGGGACACTGAAGCTTTCTTT,CAISRQGRDTEAFF
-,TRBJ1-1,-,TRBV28,TGTGCCAGCTCCCCCGCCCCTATGAACACTGAAGCTTTCTTT,CASSPAPMNTEAFF
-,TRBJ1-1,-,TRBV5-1,TGCGCCAGCAGCTTGGTTGGCAGTAACACTGAAGCTTTCTTT,CASSLVGSNTEAFF
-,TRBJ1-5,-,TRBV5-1,TGCGCCAGCAGCTTGGGGTCCGGGGGTAATCAGCCCCAGCATTTT,CASSLGSGGNQPQHF
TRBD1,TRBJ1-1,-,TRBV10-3,TGTGCCATCAGCGATCCGGGACAGGGGGCCGAGGTAGGATGGACTGAAGCTTTCTTT,CAISDPGQGAEVGWTEAFF
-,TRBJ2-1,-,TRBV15,TGTGCCACCAGCATTGACCTCGGCAGGGGTAATGAGCAGTTCTTC,CATSIDLGRGNEQFF
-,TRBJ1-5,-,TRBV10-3,TGTGCCATCCAGGGCTCGGGGAGCAATCAGCCCCAGCATTTT,CAIQGSGSNQPQHF
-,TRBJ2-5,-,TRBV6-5,TGTGCCAGCAGTTACCTCAGGGATCAAGAGACCCAGTACTTC,CASSYLRDQETQYF
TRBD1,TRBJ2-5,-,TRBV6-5,TGTGCCAGCAGACCCCACGGACAGGGTAAAGAGACCCAGTACTTC,CASRPHGQGKETQYF
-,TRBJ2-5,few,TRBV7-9,TGTGCCAGCAGCTTAGATGCAGGGCAAGAGACCCAGTACTTC,CASSLDAGQETQYF
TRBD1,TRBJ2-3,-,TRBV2,TGTGCCAGCAGTGAAGAGGGACAGGGTGGTTATTTT,CASSEEGQGGYF
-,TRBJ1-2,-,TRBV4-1,TGCGCCAGCAGCCAAGACTCCTATGGCTACACCTTC,CASSQDSYGYTF
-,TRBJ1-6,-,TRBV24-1,TGTGCCACCAGTGCTCGGGGTAACAATTCACCCCTCCACTTT,CATSARGNNSPLHF
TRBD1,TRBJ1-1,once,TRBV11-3,TGTGCCAGCAGCCCAGGGACAGCGCGTGAAGCTTTCTTT,CASSPGTAREAFF
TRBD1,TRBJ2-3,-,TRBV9,TGTGCCAGCAGCGTAGGTGGAGGGACAGGATCGAATACGCAGTATTTT,CASSVGGGTGSNTQYF
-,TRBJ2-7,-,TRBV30,TGTGCCTGGAGTGTAGTGGGAGTACACTCCTACGAGCAGTACTTC,CAWSVVGVHSYEQYF
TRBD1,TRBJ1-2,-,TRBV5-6,TGTGCCAGCAGCTTGGGGGACAGGGAGGTCTATGGCTACACCTTC,CASSLGDREVYGYTF
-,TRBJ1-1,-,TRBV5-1,TGCGCCAGCAGCGGGACACCCGAACTGAACACTGAAGCTTTCTTT,CASSGTPELNTEAFF
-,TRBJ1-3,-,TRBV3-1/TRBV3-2,TGTGCCAGCAGCCGCGCTCGGACAGACTCTGGAAACACCATATATTTT,CASSRARTDSGNTIYF
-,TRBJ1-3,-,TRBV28,TGTGCCAGCACAGGGGCCTACTCTGGAAACACCATATATTTT,CASTGAYSGNTIYF
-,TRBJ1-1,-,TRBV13,TGTGCCAGCAGCTCCAACAGGCTCTTCGTCGCTGAAGCTTTCTTT,CASSSNRLFVAEAFF
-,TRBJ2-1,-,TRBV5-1,TGCGCCAGCAGTACGAGAGAACCGAACAATGAGCAGTTCTTC,CASSTREPNNEQFF
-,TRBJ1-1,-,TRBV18,TGTGCCAGCTCACCCCCCAGGCAGGGGTTGGGGAACACTGAAGCTTTCTTT,CASSPPRQGLGNTEAFF
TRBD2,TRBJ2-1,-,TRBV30,TGTGCCTGGAGGATCTTATTAGAGCGGGGCGATGAGCAGTTCTTC,CAWRILLERGDEQFF
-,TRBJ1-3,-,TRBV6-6,TGTGCCAGCAGTTATCTGGCGGCTGGAAACACCATATATTTT,CASSYLAAGNTIYF
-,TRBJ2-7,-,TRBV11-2,TGTGCCAGCAGCTTTTACTACGAGCAGTACTTC,CASSFYYEQYF
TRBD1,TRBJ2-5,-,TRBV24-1,TGTGCCACCAGTGACTGGCAGGGACAGGGCAAAGAGACCCAGTACTTC,CATSDWQGQGKETQYF
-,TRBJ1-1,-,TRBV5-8,TGTGCCAGCAGCCGATTACAGGCGGACACTGAAGCTTTCTTT,CASSRLQADTEAFF
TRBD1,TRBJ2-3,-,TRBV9,TGTGCCAGCAGCGAGGCAGGGGGACAGGGGACAGATACGCAGTATTTT,CASSEAGGQGTDTQYF
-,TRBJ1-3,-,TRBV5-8,TGTGCCAGCAGCTTAGAGGGGTCTGGAAACACCATATATTTT,CASSLEGSGNTIYF
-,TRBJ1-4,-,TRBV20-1,TGCAGTGCGTATTCCGAGATGGGCCTGTTTTTT,CSAYSEMGLFF
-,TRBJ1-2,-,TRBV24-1,TGTGCCACCAGTGATACAGGGATAAGTTCTAACTATGGCTACACCTTC,CATSDTGISSNYGYTF
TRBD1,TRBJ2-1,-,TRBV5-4,TGTGCCAGCAGCACTACAGGGGCCAATGAGCAGTTCTTC,CASSTTGANEQFF
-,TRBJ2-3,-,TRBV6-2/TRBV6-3,TGTGCCAGCAGTTCGCGAGAGGGGTTTCCAGATACGCAGTATTTT,CASSSREGFPDTQYF